A selection of T cell receptor beta chains follows, all from one sample in a study of T cells in Graves' hyperthyroidism and ophthalmopathy. TCRdb reprocessed the multiplex PCR reads with MiXCR, giving one entry per CDR3 protein. The table has 340,000 or so distinct CDR3 sequences, around a sixth seen once. Sequenced sample: blood. These receptors were collected from a woman in her 50s with Graves' hyperthyroidism. The CDR3 runs from the conserved cysteine through the conserved F or W. The D gene is left open where the match is weak. Where a row states a size, it is once, few, many or the class of an expanded clone; other rows omit it.

cdr3_aa,cdr3_nt,v_call,cdr3_length,clone_size,j_call,d_call
CASSLQAVGDHEQYF,TGTGCCAGCAGTTTACAAGCGGTGGGGGACCACGAGCAGTACTTC,TRBV28,15,many,TRBJ2-7,-
CASRTTGLSTEAFF,TGTGCCAGCAGGACAACTGGTCTGAGCACTGAAGCTTTCTTT,TRBV7-8,14,-,TRBJ1-1,-
CASSYLRNEKLFF,TGTGCCAGCAGTTACTTGCGGAATGAAAAACTGTTTTTT,TRBV6-5,13,-,TRBJ1-4,-
CASSRAHNEKLFF,TGTGCCAGCAGTCGGGCCCACAATGAAAAACTGTTTTTT,TRBV12-3/TRBV12-4,13,few,TRBJ1-4,-
CASSTSYRDQPQHF,TGTGCCAGTAGTACGTCGTACAGGGATCAGCCCCAGCATTTT,TRBV19,14,-,TRBJ1-5,-
CASSPLAGGGETQYF,TGCGCCAGCAGCCCATTAGCGGGAGGCGGGGAGACCCAGTACTTC,TRBV5-1,15,many,TRBJ2-5,TRBD2
CASSLDTPGKETQYF,TGCGCCAGCAGCCTAGATACGCCAGGAAAAGAGACCCAGTACTTC,TRBV4-1,15,-,TRBJ2-5,-
CASSEQGYGYTF,TGTGCCAGCAGCGAACAGGGTTATGGCTACACCTTC,TRBV6-1,12,many,TRBJ1-2,-
CASYYRTSPQETQYF,TGTGCCAGCTACTACCGGACTAGTCCCCAAGAGACCCAGTACTTC,TRBV6-2/TRBV6-3,15,-,TRBJ2-5,TRBD2
CASTESFRLAAEAFF,TGTGCCAGCACCGAGTCATTTCGTCTGGCGGCTGAAGCTTTCTTT,TRBV28,15,many,TRBJ1-1,-
CASSRLAGGNNEQFF,TGTGCCAGCAGTAGACTAGCGGGGGGTAACAATGAGCAGTTCTTC,TRBV28,15,many,TRBJ2-1,TRBD2
CASSATGQGVKPQHF,TGTGCCAGCAGTGCCACCGGACAGGGCGTAAAGCCCCAGCATTTT,TRBV6-4,15,-,TRBJ1-5,TRBD1
CASSAGGGGGIYEAFF,TGTGCCAGCAGCGCCGGCGGAGGAGGGGGGATTTATGAAGCTTTCTTT,TRBV9,16,-,TRBJ1-1,-
CASSPGTGASYEQYF,TGTGCCAGCAGTCCCGGGACAGGGGCGTCCTACGAGCAGTACTTC,TRBV12-3/TRBV12-4,15,many,TRBJ2-7,TRBD1
CASNGAGGSTEAFF,TGTGCCAGCAACGGGGCAGGAGGAAGCACTGAAGCTTTCTTT,TRBV2,14,many,TRBJ1-1,-
CAISESQGIGTEAFF,TGTGCCATCAGTGAGTCGCAGGGGATTGGGACTGAAGCTTTCTTT,TRBV10-3,15,few,TRBJ1-1,-
CASSPLAWRGPGELFF,TGTGCCAGCAGCCCATTGGCTTGGCGGGGTCCCGGGGAGCTGTTTTTT,TRBV7-8,16,-,TRBJ2-2,-
CASSPHRAIPGLGYNEQFF,TGTGCCAGCAGCCCGCACCGAGCCATACCGGGACTAGGGTACAATGAGCAGTTCTTC,TRBV7-8,19,many,TRBJ2-1,TRBD2
CASSWTAGGEQYF,TGTGCCAGCAGCTGGACGGCGGGCGGTGAGCAGTACTTC,TRBV7-6,13,few,TRBJ2-7,-
CASSPPLVLAKNIQYF,TGTGCCAGCTCACCTCCCCTCGTTCTAGCCAAAAACATTCAGTACTTC,TRBV18,16,-,TRBJ2-4,-
CASSDGGGDTQYF,TGTGCCAGCAGTGACGGGGGGGGAGATACGCAGTATTTT,TRBV6-4,13,-,TRBJ2-3,TRBD2
CASSAYPTDGELFF,TGTGCCAGCTCAGCCTATCCGACAGACGGGGAGCTGTTTTTT,TRBV18,14,many,TRBJ2-2,-
CASSLGQAEETQYF,TGTGCCAGCTCACTCGGACAGGCAGAAGAGACCCAGTACTTC,TRBV18,14,many,TRBJ2-5,TRBD1
CAAAGGDGGSSTDTQYF,TGTGCCGCAGCAGGGGGGGACGGAGGGTCTAGCACAGATACGCAGTATTTT,TRBV10-3,17,-,TRBJ2-3,-
CASSPRQPNTEAFF,TGTGCCAGCTCACCAAGACAGCCAAACACTGAAGCTTTCTTT,TRBV18,14,few,TRBJ1-1,-
CAWKGSNEANTEAFF,TGTGCCTGGAAAGGGAGTAATGAGGCGAACACTGAAGCTTTCTTT,TRBV30,15,many,TRBJ1-1,-
CASSLDRTRGSPLHF,TGTGCCAGCAGCTTGGACAGGACTCGGGGTTCACCCCTCCACTTT,TRBV5-4,15,-,TRBJ1-6,-
CAWSPRGDQPQHF,TGTGCCTGGAGCCCCCGTGGGGACCAGCCCCAGCATTTT,TRBV30,13,-,TRBJ1-5,-
CASSLAPENTEAFF,TGCGCCAGCAGCTTGGCCCCAGAGAACACTGAAGCTTTCTTT,TRBV5-1,14,many,TRBJ1-1,-
CASSVRDGYGYTF,TGTGCCAGCAGCGTCCGGGACGGCTATGGCTACACCTTC,TRBV5-6,13,-,TRBJ1-2,-
CASSITRDPRLGYTF,TGTGCCAGCTCTATAACCAGGGACCCCCGCCTTGGCTACACCTTC,TRBV18,15,-,TRBJ1-2,-
CSARPGQGAYEQYF,TGCAGTGCTAGACCGGGACAGGGGGCCTACGAGCAGTACTTC,TRBV20-1,14,many,TRBJ2-7,TRBD1
CASLGRGETQYF,TGTGCCAGCCTGGGGCGGGGGGAGACCCAGTACTTC,TRBV12-3/TRBV12-4,12,many,TRBJ2-5,TRBD2
CASSRHHNEQFF,TGTGCCAGCAGTCGACACCACAATGAGCAGTTCTTC,TRBV6-1,12,-,TRBJ2-1,-
CASSVAGTHEQYF,TGTGCCAGCAGTGTCGCCGGGACGCACGAGCAGTACTTC,TRBV6-1,13,few,TRBJ2-7,-
CASSPRQGQGETQYF,TGTGCCAGCAGCCCACGTCAGGGGCAGGGAGAGACCCAGTACTTC,TRBV7-6,15,many,TRBJ2-5,-
CASSSSGGSPDTQYF,TGTGCCAGCAGCAGTAGCGGGGGGTCCCCAGATACGCAGTATTTT,TRBV13,15,-,TRBJ2-3,TRBD2
CATKISGRFYEQYF,TGTGCCACCAAAATAAGCGGGAGGTTCTACGAGCAGTACTTC,TRBV12-3/TRBV12-4,14,many,TRBJ2-7,TRBD2
CSARGDRGSYNEQFF,TGCAGTGCTAGGGGGGACAGGGGCTCCTACAATGAGCAGTTCTTC,TRBV20-1,15,few,TRBJ2-1,TRBD1
CASSLNWAGGSEQYF,TGTGCCAGCAGCCTGAATTGGGCGGGAGGCAGTGAGCAGTACTTC,TRBV11-2,15,few,TRBJ2-7,TRBD2
CASRLRGRTQYF,TGTGCCAGCAGACTTAGGGGGCGGACCCAGTACTTC,TRBV6-2/TRBV6-3,12,-,TRBJ2-5,TRBD1
CAISPGVGETQYF,TGTGCCATCAGCCCAGGGGTTGGAGAGACCCAGTACTTC,TRBV10-3,13,few,TRBJ2-5,-